Detailed here is one T cell receptor (beta chain). The antigen remains unidentified. This sample was taken from a study of human thymus T cells. Overall study findings and caveats: There appeared to be biased usage of V and J genes in thymic and blood repertoires.

The germline V gene has CDR1 SGHTA and CDR2 FQGTGA. This CDR3 has 16 amino acids. With 4 bases clipped from V and 3 bases from J, the junction kept 3 bases outside the gene matches. Infants served as donors; they were healthy and Finnish and were having corrective surgery for congenital heart defects. Here immunoSEQ multiplex PCR was the method, and the copy in TCRdb shows in-frame clones only, minus some. Of 45,000 to 50,000 clones in the sample, approximately 95% were seen once. The specimen was blood. This sequence joins TRBV7-3 and TRBJ2-3; the match to TRBD2 covers 14 bases. The TCR was taken from a girl under two years old with a congenital heart defect but otherwise immunologically healthy. CDR3 coding DNA: TGTGCCAGCAGCTCTAGACTAGCGGGAGGGACAGATACGCAGTATTTT. Translation gives CASSSRLAGGTDTQYF.